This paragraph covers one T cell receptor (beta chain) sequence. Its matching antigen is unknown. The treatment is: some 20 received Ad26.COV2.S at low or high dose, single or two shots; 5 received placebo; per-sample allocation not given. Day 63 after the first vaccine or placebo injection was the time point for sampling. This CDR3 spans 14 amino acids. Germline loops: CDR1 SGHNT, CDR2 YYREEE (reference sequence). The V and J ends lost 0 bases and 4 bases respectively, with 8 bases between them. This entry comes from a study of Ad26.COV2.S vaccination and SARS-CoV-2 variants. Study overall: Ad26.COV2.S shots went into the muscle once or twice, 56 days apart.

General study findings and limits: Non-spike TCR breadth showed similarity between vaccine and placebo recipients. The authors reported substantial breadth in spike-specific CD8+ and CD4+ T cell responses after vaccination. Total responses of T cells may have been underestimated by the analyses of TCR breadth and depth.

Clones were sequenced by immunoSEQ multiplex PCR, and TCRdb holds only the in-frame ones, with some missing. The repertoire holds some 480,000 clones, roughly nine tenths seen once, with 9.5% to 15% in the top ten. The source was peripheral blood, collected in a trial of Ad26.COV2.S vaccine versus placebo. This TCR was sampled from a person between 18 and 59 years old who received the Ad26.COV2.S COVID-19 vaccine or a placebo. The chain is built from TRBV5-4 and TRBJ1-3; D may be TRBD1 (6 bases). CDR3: CASSLAGAGNTIYF. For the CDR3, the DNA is TGTGCCAGCAGCTTGGCGGGGGCAGGAAACACCATATATTTT.